These 24 T cell receptor beta chains came from one sample sequenced in a study of regulatory T cells in long-lasting Graves disease. Sample time point: persistent/refractory GD, antithyroid drugs over 5 years with positive TRAb. PBMC RNA was the source of the TCR library. Sequencing libraries for TCR beta were prepared with iRepertoire HTBI primers and Arm-PCR of CDR3 regions. TCRdb called the multiplex PCR reads again in MiXCR, with one record for every CDR3 protein. The sample includes a few hundred thousand distinct CDR3 sequences, less than 30% of them seen just once. This sample comprised peripheral blood mononuclear cells (PBMCs), obtained when the disease was refractory, from a patient treated with antithyroid drugs. The receptor source for this set is a woman in her 40s with Graves disease.

V and J are TRBV28 and TRBJ2-2; D remains ambiguous. V was pared by 0 bases and J by 8 bases, with 4 bases between. The CDR3 consists of 12 residues. The V gene's germline CDR1 is MDHEN and CDR2 SYDVKM. CDR3 nucleotide sequence: TGTGCCAGCAGTTTATGGATGGGGGAGCTGTTTTTT. It codes for CASSLWMGELFF.

This chain joins TRBV6-2 or TRBV6-3 and TRBJ1-2; the D is unclear. The CDR3 is 15 residues long. V gave up 0 bases and J gave up 5 bases, with 13 bases separating them. Germline V gene lookup returns CDR1 MNHEY and CDR2 SVGEGT. CDR3 amino acids: CASSYSGTQLYGYTF. CDR3 bases: TGTGCCAGCAGTTACTCCGGTACCCAGCTTTATGGCTACACCTTC.

This clonotype was detected many times. The chain joins TRBV24-1 to TRBJ1-1; D uncertain. Looked up from germline, CDR1 is KGHDR and CDR2 is SFDVKD. V was shortened by 1 base and J by 6 bases, with 14 bases between the two germline ends. CDR3 length equals 15 residues. The CDR3 is CATSDFGPNGAEAFF. The CDR3 DNA sequence: TGTGCCACCAGTGATTTTGGACCCAACGGGGCTGAAGCTTTCTTT.

About this clonotype: A much larger clone differs by one base, so this may be a read error. This chain connects TRBV6-9 to TRBJ1-2; D unresolved. Germline CDR1 is MNHGY and CDR2 is SVAAGI. The CDR3 extends over 14 amino acids. The DNA of the CDR3 is TGTGCCGGCAGTTACTCCAGAGACGGCTATGGCTACACCTTC. Translating gives CAGSYSRDGYGYTF.

To note about this clonotype: A much larger clone sits a single nucleotide away, making a read error possible. It is likely a read error, because the conserved phenylalanine at the end of the CDR3 is missing. The gene calls are TRBV28 and TRBJ2-5, with TRBD2 matching over 10 bases. Per the germline V gene, CDR1 is MDHEN and CDR2 is SYDVKM. Losses at the gene ends were 2 bases for V and 1 base for J; bases not matched to a gene: 1. The CDR3 has 15 amino acids. The CDR3 bases are TGTGCCAGCAGTTTAAGGACTAGCGGCCAAGAGACCCAGTACCTC. Encoded protein: CASSLRTSGQETQYL.

This clonotype is classed as large. The rearrangement joins TRBV6-1 to TRBJ1-1; D is uncertain. Germline CDR1 reads MNHNS; CDR2 reads SASEGT. The ends were cut back, 6 bases at V and 1 base at J, with 15 bases in the middle. The CDR3 spans 15 residues. This chain's CDR3 is CASRQHITPNTEAFF. The CDR3 DNA reads as TGTGCCAGCAGACAACACATAACACCGAACACTGAAGCTTTCTTT.

The table lists this clonotype with many counts. The chain combines TRBV2 with TRBJ2-5, with unresolved D. V lost 3 bases to trimming and J lost 1 base, with 9 bases between them. The CDR3 has 14 amino acids. Per germline, CDR1 SNHLY and CDR2 FYNNEI. CDR3 residues: CASSDGIFQETQYF. In nucleotides, the CDR3 is TGTGCCAGCAGTGACGGTATCTTCCAAGAGACCCAGTACTTC.

The chain joins TRBV4-1 to TRBJ2-7, with a possible D match to TRBD1 (6 bases). Germline CDR1 and CDR2: MGHRA and YSYEKL. The ends were cut back, 4 bases at V and 0 bases at J, with 16 bases in the middle. The CDR3 covers 16 residues. The CDR3 DNA reads TGCGCCAGCAGCCTAGGTAGGACAGCGTTCTCCTACGAGCAGTACTTC. This codes for CASSLGRTAFSYEQYF.

In this sample, this clonotype turned up many times. This chain connects TRBV28 to TRBJ1-1; TRBD1 agrees at 7 bases. The CDR3 is 16 amino acids. Trimming cost V 4 bases and J 3 bases; bases outside gene matches: 11. In germline, CDR1 is MDHEN, CDR2 SYDVKM. The CDR3 DNA sequence: TGTGCCAGCAGTTACCCTACGACAGGGCGACACACTGAAGCTTTCTTT. Encoded protein: CASSYPTTGRHTEAFF.

This clonotype has only a few counts. The rearrangement links TRBV29-1 to TRBJ2-7; D perhaps matches TRBD1 (6 bases). Trimming pared 6 bases from V and 5 bases from J, leaving 11 bases between. Germline V gives CDR1 SQVTM, CDR2 ANQGSEA. CDR3 length equals 11 residues. The DNA for the CDR3 is TGCAGCGTCTCCAGGGGAGACGAGCAGTACTTC. This codes for CSVSRGDEQYF.

There are many counts of this clonotype. The chain carries TRBV20-1 and TRBJ2-5, with unresolved D. Trimming cost V 2 bases and J 0 bases, with 7 bases left between them. The CDR3 sequence is 13 residues long. Looked up from germline, CDR1 is DFQATT and CDR2 is SNEGSKA (reference sequence). CDR3 region: CSARPRNQETQYF. DNA of the CDR3: TGCAGTGCTAGACCTCGGAACCAAGAGACCCAGTACTTC.

This clonotype came up a few times. CDR3 DNA sequence: TGTGCCATCAGTGAGGGGGACGGGTACACAGATACGCAGTATTTT. Protein sequence: CAISEGDGYTDTQYF. The J gene is TRBJ2-3, the V gene TRBV10-3; D may be TRBD1 or TRBD2 (5 bases each). The V and J ends lost 2 bases and 2 bases respectively, with 11 bases between them. This CDR3 region has 15 residues. CDR1 and CDR2 (germline): ENHRY, SYGVKD.

At least ten counts were recorded for this clonotype. The chain links TRBV6-1 to TRBJ2-1, with 7 positions matching TRBD2. In germline, CDR1 is MNHNS, CDR2 SASEGT. The length of the CDR3 is 14 residues. V gave up 8 bases and J gave up 5 bases; unmatched junction bases: 9. This CDR3 is CASRGASGNNEQFF. DNA for the CDR3: TGTGCCAGCCGTGGGGCTAGCGGCAACAATGAGCAGTTCTTC.

Points on this clonotype: A much larger clone sits a single nucleotide away, making a read error possible. This likely comes from a read error, as the CDR3 has no conserved phenylalanine or tryptophan at its end. V gene TRBV27 combines with J gene TRBJ2-7, with D perhaps matching TRBD2 (7 bases). The germline CDR1 and CDR2 sequences are MNHEY and SMNVEV (reference sequence). The CDR3 covers 14 residues. The V end was cut by 3 bases, the J end by 2 bases, with 11 bases between. The CDR3 loop is CASSLGGATYEQYL. In DNA, the CDR3 is TGTGCCAGCAGTTTGGGGGGGGCTACCTACGAGCAGTACCTC.

The CDR3 region has the DNA TGCAGCGCTGGGACACCTATCTACACCTTC. Its protein is CSAGTPIYTF. The chain is built from TRBV29-1 and TRBJ1-2, with D maybe TRBD1 (6 bases). Germline V gene data show CDR1 as SQVTM and CDR2 as ANQGSEA. V was trimmed by 7 bases and J by 10 bases, leaving 13 bases between them. This CDR3 is 10 amino acids long.

This clonotype has ten or more counts. The genes are TRBV29-1 and TRBJ2-2; D not resolved. V was pared by 4 bases and J by 6 bases, with 9 bases between. The V gene's germline CDR1 is SQVTM and CDR2 ANQGSEA. CDR3 size: 12 residues. The CDR3 sequence: CSVGNFAGELFF. CDR3 nucleotides: TGCAGCGTTGGTAATTTTGCCGGGGAGCTGTTTTTT.

This clonotype turned up a few times. The chain links TRBV13 to TRBJ1-1, with 8 bases that match TRBD1. The germline CDR1 and CDR2 sequences are PRHDT and FYEKMQ (reference sequence). Losses at the gene ends were 5 bases for V and 2 bases for J; bases not matched to a gene: 16. The CDR3 sequence is 18 residues long. The CDR3 DNA sequence: TGTGCCAGCAGCCCTTACTCGGGGACAGGAAGGAGAAACACTGAAGCTTTCTTT. Translating gives CASSPYSGTGRRNTEAFF.

V gene TRBV27 combines with J gene TRBJ2-3; 7 bases are shared with TRBD2. The V segment lost 5 bases and the J segment 3 bases; nucleotides outside the gene matches: 14. The CDR3 loop spans 17 amino acids. Germline assignment: CDR1 MNHEY and CDR2 SMNVEV (reference sequence). CDR3 region: CASSDRGVGPGTDTQYF. The CDR3 region has the DNA TGTGCCAGCAGTGACCGGGGGGTTGGACCAGGGACAGATACGCAGTATTTT.

This clonotype was counted ten times or more. The chain combines TRBV7-3 with TRBJ2-5; D not resolved. CDR1 is SGHTA, CDR2 FQGTGA, per germline. Trimming removed 1 base from V and 5 bases from J, with 8 bases in between. The CDR3 loop spans 13 amino acids. CDR3 region: CASSLINDETQYF. CDR3 in DNA: TGTGCCAGCAGCTTAATAAATGACGAGACCCAGTACTTC. Combining the CDR3 with reference TRBV7-3 and TRBJ2-5 gives the whole variable domain GAGVSQTPSNKVTEKGKYVELRCDPISGHTALYWYRQSLGQGPEFLIYFQGTGAADDSGLPNDRFFAVRPEGSVSTLKIQRTERGDSAVYLCASSLINDETQYFGPGTRLLVL.

Ten or more counts support this clonotype. The rearrangement uses TRBV2 and TRBJ2-7; TRBD2 is a possible D gene (5 bases). In germline, CDR1 is SNHLY, CDR2 FYNNEI. Trimming cost V 3 bases and J 0 bases, with 18 bases left between them. The CDR3 extends over 17 amino acids. CDR3 DNA: TGTGCCAGCAGTGATGACCCACTAGGCAGGAGCTCCTACGAGCAGTACTTC. Its protein product is CASSDDPLGRSSYEQYF. Looking up the rest from reference TRBV2 and TRBJ2-7 gives the full variable domain: EPEVTQTPSHQVTQMGQEVILRCVPISNHLYFYWYRQILGQKVEFLVSFYNNEISEKSEIFDDQFSVERPDGSNFTLKIRSTKLEDSAMYFCASSDDPLGRSSYEQYFGPGTRLTVT.

This clonotype was found a few times. The J gene is TRBJ2-7, the V gene TRBV27; no reliable D call. Germline V gene sequence: CDR1 MNHEY, CDR2 SMNVEV (reference sequence). CDR3 length: 14 residues. V lost 3 bases to trimming and J lost 2 bases, with 11 bases between them. For the CDR3, the DNA is TGTGCCAGCAGTTTGGTGGGATCCGCCTACGAGCAGTACTTC. This translates into CASSLVGSAYEQYF.

This clonotype was seen at least ten times. V gene TRBV6-1 combines with J gene TRBJ1-5; 7 positions match TRBD1. Per germline, CDR1 MNHNS and CDR2 SASEGT. After removal of 5 bases from V and 0 bases from J, the junction contained 10 bases not matched to a gene. The CDR3 runs 17 residues. CDR3 loop: CASSPSRQGLSNQPQHF. The DNA for the CDR3 is TGTGCCAGCAGTCCCTCCAGACAGGGTCTTAGCAATCAGCCCCAGCATTTT.

This clonotype was counted at least ten times. The V and J genes are TRBV28 and TRBJ2-2; tentatively, D is TRBD2 (5 bases). V was shortened by 1 base and J by 3 bases, with 15 bases between the two germline ends. The CDR3 contains 17 residues. Looked up from germline, CDR1 is MDHEN and CDR2 is SYDVKM. The CDR3 sequence: CASSLFFRERDTGELFF. DNA for the CDR3: TGTGCCAGCAGTTTATTTTTTAGGGAGAGGGACACCGGGGAGCTGTTTTTT.

This clonotype was observed many times. The rearrangement links TRBV7-9 to TRBJ2-7; D not resolved. This CDR3 is 14 amino acids long. Per the germline V gene, CDR1 is SEHNR and CDR2 is FQNEAQ (reference sequence). V was clipped by 4 bases and J by 0 bases, with 10 bases between them. The CDR3 nucleotides are TGTGCCAGCAGCTCACTAACTGACTCCTACGAGCAGTACTTC. This translates into CASSSLTDSYEQYF.